Listed below are T cell receptor beta chains from one sample, sequenced in a study of glioma-infiltrating T cells after dendritic cell vaccination. Profiling relied on immunoSEQ multiplex PCR, and the TCRdb table lists in-frame clones only, not all of them. This table holds 99,000 or so clones, 85% to 90% found once. The input for sequencing was blood, taken after dendritic cell vaccination. All receptors derive from a human donor with glioblastoma. Each CDR3 is given with its conserved first and last residue. D genes are given only for firm matches. Expanded clones get a size class; other rows say once, few or many, or leave the size out.

j_call,v_call,clone_size,d_call,cdr3_nt,cdr3_aa
TRBJ2-1,TRBV7-8,NA,NA,TGTGCCAGCAGAATTGACGCGACAAATGAGCAGTTCTTC,CASRIDATNEQFF
TRBJ1-2,TRBV9,NA,NA,TGTGCCAGCAGCGTAGGGGCGGGGACGGTTGACTATGGCTACACCTTC,CASSVGAGTVDYGYTF
TRBJ1-1,TRBV2,NA,TRBD1,TGTGCCAGCAGTCGGACAGGGAACACTGAAGCTTTCTTT,CASSRTGNTEAFF
TRBJ1-2,TRBV29-1,few,NA,TGCAGCGTTGAGGGGCAACAGAACTATGGCTACACCTTC,CSVEGQQNYGYTF
TRBJ1-5,TRBV10-3,NA,NA,TGTGCCATCAGCCCCGAGTCAGGTTCTCAGGGGCCCCAGCATTTT,CAISPESGSQGPQHF
TRBJ1-1,TRBV10-3,NA,NA,TGTGCCATCAAACAGGGCCGAGACACTGAAGCTTTCTTT,CAIKQGRDTEAFF
TRBJ2-2,TRBV5-4,NA,TRBD2,TGTGCCAGCTACTCAGGGCGGGAGTACACCGGGGAGCTGTTTTTT,CASYSGREYTGELFF
TRBJ2-7,TRBV5-5,NA,TRBD2,TGTGCCAGCCGACCGCGCGGGAGCTCCTACGAGCAGTACTTC,CASRPRGSSYEQYF
TRBJ1-6,TRBV25-1,once,TRBD1,TGTGCCAGCAGTGAATGGGGACAGGGCGGTTCACCCCTCCACTTT,CASSEWGQGGSPLHF
TRBJ1-2,TRBV6-6,NA,TRBD1,TGTGCCAGCGGCAGGTCAGGGGGTTATGGCTACACCTTC,CASGRSGGYGYTF
TRBJ1-1,TRBV30,once,NA,TGTGCCTGGAGTCCAGGGGCGTCCCTTGAAGCTTTCTTT,CAWSPGASLEAFF
TRBJ2-3,TRBV9,NA,TRBD2,TGTGCCAGCAGCGTAGCCCAGCGGGGGGGCCTCGATACGCAGTATTTT,CASSVAQRGGLDTQYF